Reported below is one TCR beta chain. Its target is not known. These data originate in a study of shared clonotypes between healthy human individuals. Over several immunoSEQ plates, each subset's genomic DNA was distributed in even portions. The repertoire was sequenced with immunoSEQ multiplex PCR; TCRdb's copy has only in-frame clones and lacks some. Of some 2.1 million clones detected, roughly 94% appear once; the ten largest clones hold 0.85% to 1.3%. V lost 0 bases to trimming and J lost 0 bases, with 10 bases between them. Germline V gene lookup returns CDR1 SGDLS and CDR2 YYNGEE. The CDR3 covers 16 residues. CD45RO-negative CD8 cells positively selected for CCR7 made up the naive population, which excluded terminally differentiated effector memory CD45RA+ cells. Study results and caveats: Unshared clonotypes carried lower generation probabilities than those common to all four donors.

The chain recombines TRBV9 with TRBJ2-1; D possibly matches TRBD1 or TRBD2 (5 bases each). This TCR came from a man in his late teens or twenties in good health. Sample: naive CD8+ T cells sorted from blood. The CDR3 spells CASSVGWGSSYNEQFF. The CDR3 DNA sequence: TGTGCCAGCAGCGTAGGTTGGGGGTCCTCCTACAATGAGCAGTTCTTC. Supplemented by reference TRBV9 and TRBJ2-1, the full variable domain reads DSGVTQTPKHLITATGQRVTLRCSPRSGDLSVYWYQQSLDQGLQFLIQYYNGEERAKGNILERFSAQQFPDLHSELNLSSLELGDSALYFCASSVGWGSSYNEQFFGPGTRLTVL.